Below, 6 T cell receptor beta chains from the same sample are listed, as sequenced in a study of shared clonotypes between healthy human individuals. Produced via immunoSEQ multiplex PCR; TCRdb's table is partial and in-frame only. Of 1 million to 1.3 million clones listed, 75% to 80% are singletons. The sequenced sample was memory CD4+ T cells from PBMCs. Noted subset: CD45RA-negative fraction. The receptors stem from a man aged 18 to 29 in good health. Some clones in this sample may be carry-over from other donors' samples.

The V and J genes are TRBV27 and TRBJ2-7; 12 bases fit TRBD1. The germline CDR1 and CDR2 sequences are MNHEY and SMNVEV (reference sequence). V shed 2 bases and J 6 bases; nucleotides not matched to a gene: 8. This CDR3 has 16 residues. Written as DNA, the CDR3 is TGTGCCAGCAGTTTAGTGACGGGGACAGGGGGCGGCGAGCAGTACTTC. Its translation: CASSLVTGTGGGEQYF.

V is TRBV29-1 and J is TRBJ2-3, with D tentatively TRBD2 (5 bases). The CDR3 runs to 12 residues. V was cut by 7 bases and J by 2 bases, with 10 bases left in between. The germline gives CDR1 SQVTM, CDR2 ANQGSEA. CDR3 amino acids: CSAEGHTDTQYF. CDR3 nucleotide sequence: TGCAGCGCCGAGGGTCACACAGATACGCAGTATTTT.

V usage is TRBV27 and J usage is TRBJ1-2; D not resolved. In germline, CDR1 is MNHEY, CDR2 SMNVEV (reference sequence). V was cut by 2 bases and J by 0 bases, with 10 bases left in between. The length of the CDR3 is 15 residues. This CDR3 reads CASSLDGRTNYGYTF. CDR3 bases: TGTGCCAGCAGTTTAGACGGCCGAACTAACTATGGCTACACCTTC.

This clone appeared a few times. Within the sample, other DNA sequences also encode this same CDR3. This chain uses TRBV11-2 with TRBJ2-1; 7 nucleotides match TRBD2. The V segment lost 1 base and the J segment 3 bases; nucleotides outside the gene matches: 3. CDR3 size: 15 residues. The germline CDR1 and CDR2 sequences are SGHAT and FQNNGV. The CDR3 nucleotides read TGTGCCAGCAGCTTAGCGGGAGGAAGCTACAATGAGCAGTTCTTC. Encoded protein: CASSLAGGSYNEQFF.

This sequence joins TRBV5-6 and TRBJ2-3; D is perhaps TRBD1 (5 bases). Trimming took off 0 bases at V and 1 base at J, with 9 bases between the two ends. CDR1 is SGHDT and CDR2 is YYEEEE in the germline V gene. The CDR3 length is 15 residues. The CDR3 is CASSLVSTGTDTQYF. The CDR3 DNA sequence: TGTGCCAGCAGCTTGGTCTCGACAGGCACAGATACGCAGTATTTT.

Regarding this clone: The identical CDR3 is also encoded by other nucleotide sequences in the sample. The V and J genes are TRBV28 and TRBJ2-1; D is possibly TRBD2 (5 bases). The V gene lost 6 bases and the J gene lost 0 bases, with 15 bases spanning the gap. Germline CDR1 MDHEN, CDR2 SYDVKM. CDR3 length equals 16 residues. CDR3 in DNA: TGTGCCAGCAGCCTATGGGCGGGTAGCTCCTACAATGAGCAGTTCTTC. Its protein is CASSLWAGSSYNEQFF.